These 20 T cell receptor beta chains originate from one sample sequenced in a study of identical twins. TCRdb re-called the 5' RACE reads with MiXCR, one entry per CDR3 protein. Of 690,000 or so distinct CDR3 sequences in the sample, over 8.5% are singletons; the top ten hold 0.98%. This sample also belongs to another study, concerning yellow fever vaccine responses in identical twins.

Source material: PBMCs. These receptors were collected from a woman in her late teens or twenties in good health.

The genes are TRBV20-1 and TRBJ2-7, with a tentative D call TRBD1 (6 bases). Germline V gene lookup returns CDR1 DFQATT and CDR2 SNEGSKA (reference sequence). The CDR3 covers 13 residues. Deletions cut 5 bases from V and 2 bases from J, with 13 bases between. DNA of the CDR3: TGCAGTGCTGAAATCAGGGACACCTACGAGCAGTACTTC. Amino acids: CSAEIRDTYEQYF.

At least ten counts were recorded for this clonotype. The gene calls are TRBV12-3 or TRBV12-4 and TRBJ2-5, with D perhaps matching TRBD2 (6 bases). Trimming cost V 4 bases and J 5 bases, with 20 bases left between them. The CDR3 is 16 residues long. The CDR3 loop reads CASSSRTGRIWETQYF. The CDR3 DNA sequence: TGTGCCAGCAGTTCTCGGACGGGGAGGATTTGGGAGACCCAGTACTTC.

This clonotype was counted between two and nine times. This rearrangement joins TRBV20-1 to TRBJ2-7; D is undetermined. Germline assignment: CDR1 DFQATT and CDR2 SNEGSKA (reference sequence). The CDR3 length is 13 residues. V lost 4 bases, J lost 2 bases, and 12 bases lay in between. The CDR3: CSANSDAAYEQYF. The CDR3, as DNA: TGCAGTGCTAACTCCGACGCAGCCTACGAGCAGTACTTC.

A word on this clonotype: A much more abundant neighbour one base away suggests this may be a read error. The chain recombines TRBV28 with TRBJ2-3, with D unresolved. CDR1 and CDR2 from the germline V gene are MDHEN and SYDVKM. Trimming stripped 1 base from V and 4 bases from J, with 3 bases between. CDR3 length: 12 residues. The CDR3 DNA reads TGTGCCAGCAGTTTATTCGCAGATACGCAGTATTTT. The encoded protein is CASSLFADTQYF.

In its sample, this clonotype was seen a few times. The V gene is TRBV20-1, the J gene TRBJ1-6, with 7 nucleotides matching TRBD1. Trimming cost V 1 base and J 7 bases; bases outside gene matches: 4. In germline, CDR1 is DFQATT, CDR2 SNEGSKA (reference sequence). The CDR3 spans 14 residues. DNA of the CDR3: TGCAGTGCTAGAGCGGGACAGAAGAATTCACCCCTCCACTTT. Translation: CSARAGQKNSPLHF.

Ten or more counts support this clonotype. This chain joins TRBV20-1 and TRBJ2-3; TRBD2 matches at 11 bases. The CDR3 loop spans 14 amino acids. The ends lost 3 bases at V and 1 base at J; junction bases unmatched: 0. The germline gives CDR1 DFQATT, CDR2 SNEGSKA (reference sequence). The chain's CDR3 is CSARGLAGTDTQYF. The CDR3 DNA reads as TGCAGTGCTAGGGGACTAGCGGGCACAGATACGCAGTATTTT.

This clonotype showed up many times. The rearrangement joins TRBV29-1 to TRBJ2-1; 8 bases are a match to TRBD2. The CDR3 runs to 14 residues. Germline CDR1 reads SQVTM; CDR2 reads ANQGSEA. V gave up 4 bases and J gave up 9 bases; unmatched junction bases: 11. The CDR3 bases are TGCAGCGTTGGGTCGGGGGGGGACCGTAGTGAGCAGTTCTTC. Translating gives CSVGSGGDRSEQFF.

This clonotype was picked up a small number of times. The chain carries TRBV7-2 and TRBJ2-5; 9 positions agree with TRBD1. V trimming: 5 bases; J trimming: 5 bases; junction bases outside the gene matches: 9. Germline V gives CDR1 SGHTA, CDR2 FQGNSA. The CDR3 runs 15 residues. CDR3 DNA: TGTGCCAGCAGCCTAGACAGGGGGTTCGGGGAGACCCAGTACTTC. Translated, it gives CASSLDRGFGETQYF.

This clonotype was observed a handful of times. This chain links TRBV5-1 with TRBJ2-2; TRBD1 might be the D (6 bases). CDR1 is SGHRS, CDR2 YFSETQ, per germline. This CDR3 spans 15 amino acids. The ends were cut back, 4 bases at V and 7 bases at J, with 17 bases in the middle. The DNA for the CDR3 is TGCGCCAGCAGCAACCGACAGGTAACCGGCGGGGAGCTGTTTTTT. It is translated as CASSNRQVTGGELFF.

The rearrangement links TRBV4-3 to TRBJ2-7; D possibly corresponds to TRBD1 (7 bases). Between the trimmed V and J ends, which lost 0 bases and 1 base, there was a span of 13 bases. In germline, CDR1 is LGHNA, CDR2 YSLEER. This CDR3 region has 16 residues. The CDR3 here is CASSQDRSGGSYEQYF. DNA for the CDR3: TGCGCCAGCAGCCAAGATAGGTCAGGGGGGTCCTACGAGCAGTACTTC.

This clonotype was detected only a few times. V usage is TRBV7-8 and J usage is TRBJ2-1; D uncertain. The CDR3 extends over 14 amino acids. V dropped 5 bases and J dropped 15 bases, with 23 bases sitting between them. Germline assignment: CDR1 SGHVS and CDR2 FQNEAQ. The CDR3 here is CASSPRVWVLDPFF. In DNA form, the CDR3 reads TGTGCCAGCAGCCCACGGGTTTGGGTTCTGGATCCGTTCTTC.

A few counts support this clonotype. The CDR3 here is CASSPERVSYEQYF. In nucleotides, the CDR3 is TGCGCCAGCAGCCCCGAGCGGGTATCGTACGAGCAGTACTTC. V usage is TRBV5-1 and J usage is TRBJ2-7; maybe TRBD2 (6 bases). Trimming cost V 4 bases and J 4 bases, with 15 bases left between them. Per germline, CDR1 SGHRS and CDR2 YFSETQ. The length of the CDR3 is 14 residues.

The table lists this clonotype with a few counts. The gene calls are TRBV3-1 and TRBJ2-1; D may be TRBD1 (5 bases). The CDR3 totals 15 residues. CDR1 is LGHDT, CDR2 YNNKEL, per germline (reference sequence). V gave up 2 bases and J gave up 9 bases, with 17 bases separating them. Here the CDR3 DNA reads TGTGCCAGCAGCCAAAAAGGCAGGGTCCAGGGTGAGCAGTTCTTC. It encodes CASSQKGRVQGEQFF.

In this sample, this clonotype turned up a few times. The chain combines TRBV20-1 with TRBJ2-1; no clear D. Trimming shortened V by 1 base and J by 10 bases, and 11 bases separated the two germline ends. Looked up from germline, CDR1 is DFQATT and CDR2 is SNEGSKA (reference sequence). The CDR3 runs to 12 residues. CDR3 amino acids: CSARAGRPEQFF. Here the CDR3 DNA reads TGCAGTGCTAGAGCGGGTCGGCCGGAGCAGTTCTTC.

This clonotype was seen a few times. The chain carries TRBV6-2 or TRBV6-3 and TRBJ1-5; D is ambiguous. V was trimmed by 0 bases and J by 3 bases, leaving 12 bases between them. CDR1 is MNHEY and CDR2 is SVGEGT in the germline V gene. CDR3 length equals 16 residues. CDR3 in amino acids: CASSYSAPGINQPQHF. For the CDR3, the DNA is TGTGCCAGCAGTTACTCGGCTCCGGGAATCAATCAGCCCCAGCATTTT.

The rearrangement links TRBV28 to TRBJ1-1, with 9 bases matching TRBD1. This CDR3 has 15 amino acids. V was pared by 6 bases and J by 1 base, with 6 bases of the junction left unmatched. Per the germline V gene, CDR1 is MDHEN and CDR2 is SYDVKM. CDR3 sequence reads: CASRGQGAWNTEAFF. DNA of the CDR3: TGTGCCAGCAGGGGACAGGGTGCTTGGAACACTGAAGCTTTCTTT.

The chain employs TRBV7-9 and TRBJ2-2; TRBD1 is a possible D gene (6 bases). This CDR3 is 16 amino acids long. Trimming removed 5 bases from V and 7 bases from J, with 20 bases in between. Germline CDR1 reads SEHNR; CDR2 reads FQNEAQ (reference sequence). CDR3 in DNA: TGTGCCAGCAGCGGATTGGCGAACAGGGTAAACGGGGAGCTGTTTTTT. Protein: CASSGLANRVNGELFF.

The J gene is TRBJ1-5, the V gene TRBV6-5; TRBD1 is a possible D gene (5 bases). V was shortened by 5 bases and J by 10 bases, with 21 bases between the two germline ends. From germline, CDR1 is MNHEY and CDR2 SVGAGI. The CDR3 extends over 15 amino acids. CDR3 region: CASSNGRERGKPQHF. CDR3 nucleotides: TGTGCCAGCAGTAACGGCAGGGAGCGGGGAAAACCCCAGCATTTT.

This clonotype was found a few times. CDR3 coding DNA: TGCAGTGCTAGACTCCATACAGGGGGCGGTCTAATGACTGAAGCTTTCTTT. It encodes CSARLHTGGGLMTEAFF. The gene calls are TRBV20-1 and TRBJ1-1; TRBD1 agrees at 9 bases. The CDR3 totals 17 residues. V was clipped by 2 bases and J by 5 bases; unmatched bases: 15. Germline V gene sequence: CDR1 DFQATT, CDR2 SNEGSKA (reference sequence).

This clonotype has only a few counts. The chain couples TRBV12-3 or TRBV12-4 to TRBJ1-5; no reliable D call. CDR3 size: 15 residues. V lost 4 bases, J lost 3 bases, and 13 bases lay in between. The CDR3 region is CASSYRNLPNQPQHF. The CDR3, as DNA: TGTGCCAGCAGTTACCGGAACCTTCCCAATCAGCCCCAGCATTTT.